This T cell receptor beta chain was obtained from a study of response to subunit inactivated influenza vaccine. With respect to this clonotype: Its specificity is unknown.

One entry per CDR3 protein results from TCRdb running MiXCR on the RT-PCR reads. The profile covers approximately 530,000 distinct CDR3 sequences, with 7.6% appearing a single time and approximately 13% taken by the ten largest. Looked up from germline, CDR1 is WSHSY and CDR2 is SAAADI. Trimming stripped 3 bases from V and 0 bases from J, with 19 bases between. The CDR3 length is 18 residues. Study-wide findings and caveats: The authors offered the suggestion that each seasonal influenza vaccination recruits few new T cells.

Material: PBMCs from blood, obtained around 25 months after vaccination. The V and J genes are TRBV10-2 and TRBJ2-3; tentative D call: TRBD2 (5 bases). The sequence was collected from a man between 50 and 75 years old who received an inactivated influenza vaccine. The CDR3 DNA reads as TGCGCCAGCAGTGATCATAAGGGAAGGCGGGTCAGCACAGATACGCAGTATTTT. As protein: CASSDHKGRRVSTDTQYF.